This paragraph reports one T cell receptor beta chain. Authors' data handling: Amplification of reference gene primers was used by the study to estimate nucleated cell counts. Profiled with immunoSEQ multiplex PCR; TCRdb holds only in-frame clones, not every one. The V and J calls and the clone size are those of that table, but D and trimming were determined from the DNA. The repertoire consists of 200,000 to 300,000 clones, with approximately 80% occurring once and the leading ten covering about 9.5%. This sample is part of a study of blood T cell repertoires in COVID-19. Study overall: Specimens from acute and convalescent COVID-19 originated in the United States, Italy and Spain. PBMCs, B-cell-depleted T cells, or T cells provided the cDNA or gDNA that made up the material.

This clonotype was obtained from an elderly woman with acute or convalescent COVID-19. Sequenced sample: peripheral blood.

Written as DNA, the CDR3 is TGTGCCAGTAGTCAGGGGGCACGGGTTGGGAATCAGCCCCAGCATTTT. Translation: CASSQGARVGNQPQHF. The chain couples TRBV19 to TRBJ1-5; 8 nucleotides align to TRBD1. The CDR3 loop spans 16 amino acids. The germline V gene has CDR1 LNHDA and CDR2 SQIVND (reference sequence). V trimming: 5 bases; J trimming: 4 bases; junction bases outside the gene matches: 10.